The rows below give T cell receptor beta chains drawn from one sample of a study of cytomegalovirus exposure and HLA in healthy donors. Only in-frame clones appear in the TCRdb table, and some are missing; sequencing was by immunoSEQ multiplex PCR. The sample shows roughly 92,000 clones, 65% to 90% of them seen only once. Sequencing was carried out using PBMCs. The receptors were gathered from a woman between 70 and 85 years old in good health and CMV-seropositive. Each CDR3 is given with its conserved first and last residue. A D gene is named only where the DNA matches it firmly.

d_call: TRBD2; v_call: TRBV9; j_call: TRBJ2-5; cdr3_aa: CASSVGAQRDGETQYF; cdr3_nt: TGTGCCAGCAGCGTAGGAGCCCAGCGGGACGGGGAGACCCAGTACTTC